This is a list of T cell receptor beta chains from one sample in a study of CD8 T cells in ankylosing spondylitis. Using its own MiXCR run on the 5' RACE reads, TCRdb lists one record per CDR3 protein. This sample has 750,000 to 850,000 distinct CDR3 sequences; 10% to 15% occur once, and the top ten carry less than 0.65%. The sequenced sample was blood, either unsorted or a sorted T cell fraction (not recorded which). Source of these receptors: a male donor with ankylosing spondylitis. CDR3s include the opening cysteine and the closing phenylalanine or tryptophan. D genes are given only for firm matches. Clone size, where shown, is once, few, many, or a class for clones that have expanded.

cdr3_nt: TGTGCCAGCAGTGAGTTTGCCGGGGGAGCTTTCTTT
cdr3_aa: CASSEFAGGAFF
v_call: TRBV2
d_call: -
clone_size: many
j_call: TRBJ1-1

cdr3_nt: TGTGCCAGCAGCAGACAGGCGGGAGGGTACGAGCAGTACTTC
cdr3_aa: CASSRQAGGYEQYF
v_call: TRBV7-2
d_call: TRBD2
clone_size: -
j_call: TRBJ2-7

cdr3_nt: TGTGCCAGCAGCACCTCCGGGACGGCCTCCTACGAGCAGTACTTC
cdr3_aa: CASSTSGTASYEQYF
v_call: TRBV7-2
d_call: -
clone_size: few
j_call: TRBJ2-7

cdr3_nt: TGTGCCAGCAGCCTCACAGGGGTCGATCAGCCCCAGCATTTT
cdr3_aa: CASSLTGVDQPQHF
v_call: TRBV7-9
d_call: TRBD1
clone_size: few
j_call: TRBJ1-5

cdr3_nt: TGCGCCAGCAGCCAAGTTGCAGAGAACACTGAAGCTTTCTTT
cdr3_aa: CASSQVAENTEAFF
v_call: TRBV4-3
d_call: -
clone_size: many
j_call: TRBJ1-1

cdr3_nt: TGTGCCAGCAGGCGAAGCGGGAGTCATAGAGATACGCAGTATTTT
cdr3_aa: CASRRSGSHRDTQYF
v_call: TRBV12-3/TRBV12-4
d_call: TRBD2
clone_size: few
j_call: TRBJ2-3

cdr3_nt: TGCAGTGTGGAGACTAGCGGGGGAGATACGCAGTATTTT
cdr3_aa: CSVETSGGDTQYF
v_call: TRBV20-1
d_call: TRBD2
clone_size: -
j_call: TRBJ2-3

cdr3_nt: TGTGCCAGCACGGTCGCGCGCCCTCCGTCTGAAGCTTTCTTT
cdr3_aa: CASTVARPPSEAFF
v_call: TRBV9
d_call: -
clone_size: few
j_call: TRBJ1-1

cdr3_nt: TGTGCCAGCTCGCCCGACAGGGGAAGCGAGCAGTACTTC
cdr3_aa: CASSPDRGSEQYF
v_call: TRBV18
d_call: TRBD1
clone_size: few
j_call: TRBJ2-7

cdr3_nt: TGTGCCATCCGGGACTCCGGTAGAGCTGGAAACACCATATATTTT
cdr3_aa: CAIRDSGRAGNTIYF
v_call: TRBV10-3
d_call: -
clone_size: few
j_call: TRBJ1-3

cdr3_nt: TGTGCCAGCTCACCACCGTCGGACAGGGAGACCCAGTACTTC
cdr3_aa: CASSPPSDRETQYF
v_call: TRBV18
d_call: TRBD1
clone_size: many
j_call: TRBJ2-5

cdr3_nt: TGTGCCAGCAGTCCCGGGACAGGGCAACAGCCCCAGCATTTT
cdr3_aa: CASSPGTGQQPQHF
v_call: TRBV12-3/TRBV12-4
d_call: TRBD1
clone_size: few
j_call: TRBJ1-5

cdr3_nt: TGTGCCAGCGGGCTAGCGGGTTTAGATACGCAGTATTTT
cdr3_aa: CASGLAGLDTQYF
v_call: TRBV7-3
d_call: TRBD2
clone_size: -
j_call: TRBJ2-3

cdr3_nt: TGCGCCAGCAGCCAAGATTTTACTAGCGGGCATTCATTCTTCTACGAGCAGTACTTC
cdr3_aa: CASSQDFTSGHSFFYEQYF
v_call: TRBV4-3
d_call: TRBD2
clone_size: -
j_call: TRBJ2-7

cdr3_nt: TGTGCCACCAGTGATTCCAGGTTCTACGAGCAGTACTTC
cdr3_aa: CATSDSRFYEQYF
v_call: TRBV24-1
d_call: -
clone_size: -
j_call: TRBJ2-7

cdr3_nt: TGTGCCACCAGCAGACAGGCATCCTACGAGCAGTACTTC
cdr3_aa: CATSRQASYEQYF
v_call: TRBV15
d_call: -
clone_size: -
j_call: TRBJ2-7

cdr3_nt: TGTGCCAGCAGCTTTGTCAGGGGGCCTTGGGGCAAAAACATTCAGTACTTC
cdr3_aa: CASSFVRGPWGKNIQYF
v_call: TRBV7-9
d_call: TRBD1
clone_size: few
j_call: TRBJ2-4

cdr3_nt: TGTGCCAGCAGCCGTGGACAGTCGAACACCGGGGAGCTGTTTTTT
cdr3_aa: CASSRGQSNTGELFF
v_call: TRBV7-2
d_call: -
clone_size: many
j_call: TRBJ2-2

cdr3_nt: TGTGCCAGCAGCCTCATCTGGGGGAGAAGCACCGGGGAGCTGTTTTTT
cdr3_aa: CASSLIWGRSTGELFF
v_call: TRBV21-1
d_call: -
clone_size: once
j_call: TRBJ2-2

cdr3_nt: TGTGCCAGCAGCCCCGCACAGCTTAACTATGGCTACACCTTC
cdr3_aa: CASSPAQLNYGYTF
v_call: TRBV6-1
d_call: -
clone_size: -
j_call: TRBJ1-2

cdr3_nt: TGTGCCAGCAGGGGGACAGCTACCTTCTATGGCTACACCTTC
cdr3_aa: CASRGTATFYGYTF
v_call: TRBV6-1
d_call: TRBD1
clone_size: many
j_call: TRBJ1-2

cdr3_nt: TGTGCCAGCAGCTTAGTGCAGGCGGCGCAGTTCTTC
cdr3_aa: CASSLVQAAQFF
v_call: TRBV7-9
d_call: -
clone_size: -
j_call: TRBJ2-1

cdr3_nt: TGTGCCAGTAGCTTACAGGGGGCTGGGTACGAGCAGTACTTC
cdr3_aa: CASSLQGAGYEQYF
v_call: TRBV19
d_call: TRBD1
clone_size: -
j_call: TRBJ2-7

cdr3_nt: TGCAGTGCTAGAGATCCAGCGGGAGGAACTGAGACCCAGTACTTC
cdr3_aa: CSARDPAGGTETQYF
v_call: TRBV20-1
d_call: TRBD2
clone_size: few
j_call: TRBJ2-5

cdr3_nt: TGCGCCAGCAGCATCGGTCCTTCTAATGAAGCTTTCTTT
cdr3_aa: CASSIGPSNEAFF
v_call: TRBV5-1
d_call: -
clone_size: -
j_call: TRBJ1-1

cdr3_nt: TGTGCCAGCAGTTCCTTCGAGCGGCCCTACAATGAGCAGTTCTTC
cdr3_aa: CASSSFERPYNEQFF
v_call: TRBV28
d_call: -
clone_size: -
j_call: TRBJ2-1

cdr3_nt: TGCGCCAGCAGCCAAGATGACAGCCTTACTGAGCAGTACTTC
cdr3_aa: CASSQDDSLTEQYF
v_call: TRBV4-3
d_call: -
clone_size: -
j_call: TRBJ2-7

cdr3_nt: TGTGCCATGACAGGGGCTGACAGTGAAAAACTGTTTTTT
cdr3_aa: CAMTGADSEKLFF
v_call: TRBV25-1
d_call: TRBD1
clone_size: -
j_call: TRBJ1-4

cdr3_nt: TGCAGTGCTAGACAGTATCAAGGGAACACTGAAGCTTTCTTT
cdr3_aa: CSARQYQGNTEAFF
v_call: TRBV20-1
d_call: -
clone_size: few
j_call: TRBJ1-1

cdr3_nt: TGCGCCAGCAGCTTGGACATGGGGCAGGGTGACGGCTACACCTTC
cdr3_aa: CASSLDMGQGDGYTF
v_call: TRBV5-1
d_call: -
clone_size: -
j_call: TRBJ1-2

cdr3_nt: TGTGCCAGCAGTTACCCCCACGGCAGGGCTAGGGGGGAGCTGTTTTTT
cdr3_aa: CASSYPHGRARGELFF
v_call: TRBV6-5
d_call: -
clone_size: -
j_call: TRBJ2-2

cdr3_nt: TGTGCCAGCAGTCAAACCTGGGGACTAGCGCGGGAGACCCAGTACTTC
cdr3_aa: CASSQTWGLARETQYF
v_call: TRBV6-1
d_call: TRBD2
clone_size: -
j_call: TRBJ2-5

cdr3_nt: TGTGCCAGCAGTACCCGGGGACAGAACAGCAACTATGGCTACACCTTC
cdr3_aa: CASSTRGQNSNYGYTF
v_call: TRBV27
d_call: TRBD1
clone_size: many
j_call: TRBJ1-2

cdr3_nt: TGCAGCGAGGCCGGGACCTCAGAAGAGACCCAGTACTTC
cdr3_aa: CSEAGTSEETQYF
v_call: TRBV29-1
d_call: -
clone_size: -
j_call: TRBJ2-5

cdr3_nt: TGTGCCAGCTCATCAACAGCGGGCACAGATACGCAGTATTTT
cdr3_aa: CASSSTAGTDTQYF
v_call: TRBV18
d_call: -
clone_size: many
j_call: TRBJ2-3

cdr3_nt: TGCAGTGCTAGGGTAACGAGAACCGGGGAGCTGTTTTTT
cdr3_aa: CSARVTRTGELFF
v_call: TRBV20-1
d_call: -
clone_size: few
j_call: TRBJ2-2

cdr3_nt: TGTGCCAGCAGCTTAGTGTCGGGACGGCTGAACACTGAAGCTTTCTTT
cdr3_aa: CASSLVSGRLNTEAFF
v_call: TRBV7-2
d_call: -
clone_size: few
j_call: TRBJ1-1

cdr3_nt: TGCAGTGCCCCCCCGCAAGGCGGGGAGACCCAGTACTTC
cdr3_aa: CSAPPQGGETQYF
v_call: TRBV20-1
d_call: -
clone_size: -
j_call: TRBJ2-5

cdr3_nt: TGTGCCACCAGCAGAGATAGAGGGCAGTCCTATGGCTACACCTTC
cdr3_aa: CATSRDRGQSYGYTF
v_call: TRBV15
d_call: -
clone_size: -
j_call: TRBJ1-2

cdr3_nt: TGCAGCGTTGATATGAACACCGGGGAGCTGTTTTTT
cdr3_aa: CSVDMNTGELFF
v_call: TRBV29-1
d_call: -
clone_size: -
j_call: TRBJ2-2

cdr3_nt: TGCAGTGCTAGCCACAGGGGGCTACTTGAAGCTTTCTTT
cdr3_aa: CSASHRGLLEAFF
v_call: TRBV20-1
d_call: TRBD1
clone_size: few
j_call: TRBJ1-1

cdr3_nt: TGCGCCAGCAGCCCCGGAAGAAGCGCCGGCTTCGAAGATACGCAGTATTTT
cdr3_aa: CASSPGRSAGFEDTQYF
v_call: TRBV5-1
d_call: -
clone_size: -
j_call: TRBJ2-3

cdr3_nt: TGTGCCAGCAGCCAAGAAGGTGGCAATCAGCCCCAGCATTTT
cdr3_aa: CASSQEGGNQPQHF
v_call: TRBV3-1
d_call: -
clone_size: few
j_call: TRBJ1-5

cdr3_nt: TGTGCCAGCAGCGCGCGGGGGGGCGCCTACAATGAGCAGTTCTTC
cdr3_aa: CASSARGGAYNEQFF
v_call: TRBV9
d_call: TRBD2
clone_size: many
j_call: TRBJ2-1

cdr3_nt: TGTGCCAGCACCTCACCGGGCGGCTACGAGCAGTACTTC
cdr3_aa: CASTSPGGYEQYF
v_call: TRBV6-1
d_call: -
clone_size: few
j_call: TRBJ2-7